This TCR beta chain was recovered during a study of blood T cell repertoires in COVID-19. Participant-given clinical history determined each cohort assignment. Profiled with immunoSEQ multiplex PCR; TCRdb holds only in-frame clones, not every one. The sample gives approximately 160,000 clones, 80% to 85% of which show up once; nearly 8% is in the top ten. Trimming stripped 1 base from V and 4 bases from J, with 10 bases between. CDR1 and CDR2 from the germline V gene are LNHNV and YYDKDF (reference sequence). The CDR3 consists of 14 residues. The TCR comes from a woman between 45 and 60 years old who had recovered from COVID-19. The sequenced material came from PBMCs or T cells enriched from blood (not recorded which). V is TRBV15 and J is TRBJ1-2; TRBD1 is a possible D gene (6 bases). CDR3 protein: CATSRGQGFYGYTF. The CDR3 DNA is TGTGCCACCAGCAGAGGTCAGGGGTTCTATGGCTACACCTTC. Filled out from reference TRBV15 and TRBJ1-2, the complete variable domain reads DAMVIQNPRYQVTQFGKPVTLSCSQTLNHNVMYWYQQKSSQAPKLLFHYYDKDFNNEADTPDNFQSRRPNTSFCFLDIRSPGLGDTAMYLCATSRGQGFYGYTFGSGTRLTVV.